This passage covers 19 T cell receptor beta chains from one sample sequenced in a study of T cell responses to AZD1222 COVID-19 vaccine. Method: immunoSEQ multiplex PCR; TCRdb's copy keeps in-frame clones and lacks some. Of around 84,000 clones in the sample, approximately 92% are singletons; the top ten hold 30% to 35%. The source material was peripheral blood, sampled on day 0 of AZD1222 vaccination. Source of these receptors: an adult in good health.

This clone was counted a few times. This chain links TRBV3-1 (or the pseudogene TRBV3-2) with TRBJ2-7; D not certain. CDR3 length equals 13 residues. Per the germline V gene, CDR1 is LGHDT and CDR2 is YNNKEL (reference sequence). Trimming removed 5 bases at V and 4 bases at J, with 12 bases between. The CDR3 reads CASSSNAPYEQYF. As DNA, the CDR3 is TGTGCCAGCAGCTCCAACGCACCATACGAGCAGTACTTC.

The chain recombines TRBV28 with TRBJ1-5; 7 bases match TRBD1. The germline gives CDR1 MDHEN, CDR2 SYDVKM. V shed 5 bases, J shed 2 bases, and the junction held 6 bases outside the gene matches. This CDR3 has 15 amino acids. The DNA for the CDR3 is TGTGCCAGCAGTCCAGGGGGTTGGGGCAATCAGCCCCAGCATTTT. Its protein product is CASSPGGWGNQPQHF.

The chain carries TRBV5-8 and TRBJ1-5; the D is unclear. CDR1 is SGHTS and CDR2 is YDEGEE in the germline V gene. This CDR3 has 13 amino acids. V was trimmed by 5 bases and J by 7 bases, leaving 13 bases between them. The CDR3: CASSLTSNQPQHF. For the CDR3, the DNA is TGTGCCAGCAGTCTGACTAGTAACCAGCCCCAGCATTTT.

V usage is TRBV6-2 or TRBV6-3 and J usage is TRBJ2-7; maybe TRBD1 (6 bases). Germline-derived CDR1 and CDR2 are MNHEY and SVGEGT. The germline V and J ends were trimmed by 2 bases and 1 base, with 12 bases remaining between them. The length of the CDR3 is 15 residues. The CDR3 sequence: CASSYDRTHSYEQYF. The DNA of the CDR3 is TGTGCCAGCAGTTACGACAGGACCCATTCCTACGAGCAGTACTTC.

This clone was detected only a few times. The chain uses TRBV3-1 (or the pseudogene TRBV3-2) and TRBJ2-2; possible D gene TRBD1, 6 bases. Per germline, CDR1 LGHDT and CDR2 YNNKEL (reference sequence). This CDR3 is built from 18 residues. The ends were cut back, 1 base at V and 0 bases at J, with 15 bases in the middle. The CDR3 coding sequence is TGTGCCAGCAGCCAAGTGGGGGCCGCAGCCTCGAACACCGGGGAGCTGTTTTTT. It codes for CASSQVGAAASNTGELFF.

The chain has TRBV28 and TRBJ2-4; D is possibly TRBD1 or TRBD2 (6 bases each). Per germline, CDR1 MDHEN and CDR2 SYDVKM. The CDR3 has 16 amino acids. Between the trimmed V and J ends, which lost 6 bases and 9 bases, there was a span of 24 bases. The CDR3 is CASSPVGGRDGSIQYF. For the CDR3, the DNA is TGTGCCAGCAGCCCTGTGGGGGGCAGGGACGGGAGCATTCAGTACTTC.

This clone has only a few counts. The V gene is TRBV7-9, the J gene TRBJ1-1; D is uncertain. This CDR3 is built from 11 residues. Germline V CDR1 and CDR2: SEHNR, FQNEAQ (reference sequence). Trimming left V 5 bases short and J 3 bases short, with 4 bases between. The CDR3 sequence: CASSPDTEAFF. DNA of the CDR3: TGTGCCAGCAGCCCTGACACTGAAGCTTTCTTT.

The chain couples TRBV19 to TRBJ1-2; 7 bases align to TRBD1. The CDR3 extends over 15 amino acids. Per the germline V gene, CDR1 is LNHDA and CDR2 is SQIVND (reference sequence). V lost 3 bases to trimming and J lost 2 bases; unmatched junction nucleotides: 6. The CDR3 region is CASSIIQGWNYGYTF. In DNA, the CDR3 is TGTGCCAGTAGTATCATACAGGGGTGGAACTATGGCTACACCTTC.

This chain uses TRBV28 with TRBJ2-7; 8 nucleotides agree with TRBD1. The CDR3 has 15 residues. Germline assignment: CDR1 MDHEN and CDR2 SYDVKM. J lost 4 bases, V lost 6 bases, and 11 bases had no gene match. CDR3 sequence reads: CASSDLRQGIYEQYF. CDR3 nucleotide sequence: TGTGCCAGCAGCGACCTTAGACAGGGGATATACGAGCAGTACTTC.

This chain links TRBV29-1 with TRBJ2-2; D is uncertain. Trimming stripped 8 bases from V and 4 bases from J, with 14 bases between. This CDR3 region has 13 residues. The germline gives CDR1 SQVTM, CDR2 ANQGSEA. The CDR3 loop is CSSRDLGTGELFF. The CDR3 DNA is TGCAGCTCCAGAGACTTGGGCACCGGGGAGCTGTTTTTT.

The chain carries TRBV28 and TRBJ2-1, with D unresolved. V lost 7 bases to trimming and J lost 0 bases, with 13 bases between them. CDR3 length: 15 residues. CDR1 MDHEN and CDR2 SYDVKM come from the germline V gene. The CDR3 spells CASTSPGSSYNEQFF. In DNA form, the CDR3 reads TGTGCCAGCACCTCCCCCGGTAGCTCCTACAATGAGCAGTTCTTC.

This rearrangement joins TRBV2 to TRBJ2-1; D not certain. Germline V gene sequence: CDR1 SNHLY, CDR2 FYNNEI. Between the trimmed V and J ends, which lost 6 bases and 7 bases, there was a span of 10 bases. The CDR3 length is 12 residues. The CDR3 reads CASRLARNEQFF. The CDR3 nucleotides read TGTGCCAGCAGGCTCGCACGGAATGAGCAGTTCTTC. Full variable domain (rest looked up from reference TRBV2 and TRBJ2-1): EPEVTQTPSHQVTQMGQEVILRCVPISNHLYFYWYRQILGQKVEFLVSFYNNEISEKSEIFDDQFSVERPDGSNFTLKIRSTKLEDSAMYFCASRLARNEQFFGPGTRLTVL.

The chain is built from TRBV12-3 or TRBV12-4 and TRBJ2-1; maybe TRBD1 (5 bases). Trimming left V 1 base short and J 10 bases short, with 8 bases between. The CDR3 consists of 12 residues. The DNA of the CDR3 is TGTGCCAGCAGTTTAGAGGGGCGGGAGCAGTTCTTC. This encodes CASSLEGREQFF.

The chain employs TRBV5-5 and TRBJ1-1; possibly TRBD1 for D (6 bases). Germline-derived CDR1 and CDR2 are SGHKS and YYEKEE (reference sequence). This CDR3 has 15 amino acids. V gave up 6 bases and J gave up 3 bases, with 18 bases separating them. The CDR3 coding sequence is TGTGCCAGCACCCACCCGGGGGCTCGGGACACTGAAGCTTTCTTT. Amino acids: CASTHPGARDTEAFF.

This chain connects TRBV7-6 to TRBJ2-2, with TRBD2 matching 7 bases. Germline CDR1 reads SGHVS; CDR2 reads FNYEAQ. This CDR3 region has 14 residues. With 4 bases clipped from V and 7 bases from J, the junction kept 6 bases outside the gene matches. The CDR3 DNA is TGTGCCAGCAGCTCCGGGGGAGGGCGCGGGGAGCTGTTTTTT. It encodes CASSSGGGRGELFF. Together with reference TRBV7-6 and TRBJ2-2, the CDR3 gives the full variable domain: GAGVSQSPRYKVTKRGQDVALRCDPISGHVSLYWYRQALGQGPEFLTYFNYEAQQDKSGLPNDRFSAERPEGSISTLTIQRTEQRDSAMYRCASSSGGGRGELFFGEGSRLTVL.

The chain combines TRBV13 with TRBJ1-3; 7 nucleotides align to TRBD1. Germline values: CDR1 PRHDT, CDR2 FYEKMQ (reference sequence). There are 15 residues in the CDR3. V trimming: 6 bases; J trimming: 0 bases; junction bases outside the gene matches: 5. The CDR3 nucleotides read TGTGCCAGCAGTCCTAGGGGGCACTCTGGAAACACCATATATTTT. Its protein is CASSPRGHSGNTIYF.

The chain links TRBV5-4 to TRBJ1-4, with 7 bases aligning to TRBD1. CDR1 and CDR2 (germline): SGHNT, YYREEE (reference sequence). The J segment lost 6 bases and the V segment lost 4 bases, leaving 9 bases of the junction unmatched. The CDR3 spans 15 residues. The CDR3 coding sequence is TGTGCCAGCAGCCGTACCCAGGGGGTTGATGAAAAACTGTTTTTT. It yields the protein CASSRTQGVDEKLFF.

V is TRBV6-1 and J is TRBJ2-1; D is undetermined. The CDR3 runs to 13 residues. Germline V gene lookup returns CDR1 MNHNS and CDR2 SASEGT. V lost 0 bases and J 7 bases, leaving 7 bases between the germline ends. The CDR3 here is CASSEAEVNEQFF. As DNA, the CDR3 is TGTGCCAGCAGTGAAGCAGAGGTAAATGAGCAGTTCTTC.

The rearrangement uses TRBV18 and TRBJ2-2; no reliable D call. The CDR3 runs to 16 residues. In germline, CDR1 is KGHSH, CDR2 LQKENI. V was cut by 1 base and J by 5 bases, with 14 bases left in between. The CDR3 loop reads CASSPLLVVGTGELFF. CDR3 DNA: TGTGCCAGCTCACCACTTCTCGTCGTGGGGACCGGGGAGCTGTTTTTT. The entire variable domain, with the rest obtained from reference TRBV18 and TRBJ2-2, is as follows: NAGVMQNPRHLVRRRGQEARLRCSPMKGHSHVYWYRQLPEEGLKFMVYLQKENIIDESGMPKERFSAEFPKEGPSILRIQQVVRGDSAAYFCASSPLLVVGTGELFFGEGSRLTVL.